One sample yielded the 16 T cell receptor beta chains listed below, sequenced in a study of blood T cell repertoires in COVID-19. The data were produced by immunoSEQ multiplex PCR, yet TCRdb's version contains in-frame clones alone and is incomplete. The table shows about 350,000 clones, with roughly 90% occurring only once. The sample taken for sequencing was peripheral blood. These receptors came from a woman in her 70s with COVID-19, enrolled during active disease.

CDR3 sequence: CASSLSGTSAGGNTQYF. The CDR3 bases are TGTGCCAGCAGCCTATCTGGGACTAGCGCCGGAGGAAATACGCAGTATTTT. This chain connects TRBV7-2 to TRBJ2-3, with 10 bases matching TRBD2. V dropped 5 bases and J dropped 7; count of bases not matched to a gene: 15. Germline V gene lookup returns CDR1 SGHTA and CDR2 FQGNSA. The CDR3 contains 17 residues.

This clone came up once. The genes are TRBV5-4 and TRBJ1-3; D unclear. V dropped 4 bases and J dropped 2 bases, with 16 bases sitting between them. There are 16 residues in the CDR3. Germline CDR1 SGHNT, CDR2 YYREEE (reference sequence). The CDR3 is CASSLGPGGTGNTIYF. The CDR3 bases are TGTGCCAGCAGCCTCGGGCCAGGAGGCACTGGAAACACCATATATTTT.

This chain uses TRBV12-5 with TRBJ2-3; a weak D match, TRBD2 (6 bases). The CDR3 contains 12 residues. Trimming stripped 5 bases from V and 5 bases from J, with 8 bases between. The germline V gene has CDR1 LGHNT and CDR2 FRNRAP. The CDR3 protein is CASGREVDTQYF. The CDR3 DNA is TGTGCTAGTGGTAGGGAGGTAGATACGCAGTATTTT.

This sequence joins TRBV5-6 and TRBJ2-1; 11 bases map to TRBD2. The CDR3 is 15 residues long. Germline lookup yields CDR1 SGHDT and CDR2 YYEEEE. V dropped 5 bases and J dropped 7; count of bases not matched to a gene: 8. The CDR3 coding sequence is TGTGCCAGCAGGATAATAGCGGGGGGGCTTAATGAGCAGTTCTTC. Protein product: CASRIIAGGLNEQFF.

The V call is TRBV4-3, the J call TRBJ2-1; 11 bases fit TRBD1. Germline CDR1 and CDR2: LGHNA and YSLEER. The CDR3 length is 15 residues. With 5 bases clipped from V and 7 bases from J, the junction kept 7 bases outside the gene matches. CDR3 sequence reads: CASSTRDRGVNEQFF. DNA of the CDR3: TGCGCCAGCAGCACCCGGGACAGGGGGGTTAATGAGCAGTTCTTC.

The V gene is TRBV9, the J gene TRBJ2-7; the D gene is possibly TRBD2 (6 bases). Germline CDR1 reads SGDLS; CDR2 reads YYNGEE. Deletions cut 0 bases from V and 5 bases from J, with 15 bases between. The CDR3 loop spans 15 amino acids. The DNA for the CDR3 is TGTGCCAGCAGCGTAGGATTGGGGGACTTCGACGAGCAGTACTTC. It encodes CASSVGLGDFDEQYF.

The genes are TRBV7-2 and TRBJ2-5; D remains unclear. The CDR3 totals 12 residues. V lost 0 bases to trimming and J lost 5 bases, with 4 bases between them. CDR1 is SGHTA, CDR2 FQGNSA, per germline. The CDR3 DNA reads TGTGCCAGCAGCTTAGCGAGTGAGACCCAGTACTTC. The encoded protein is CASSLASETQYF.

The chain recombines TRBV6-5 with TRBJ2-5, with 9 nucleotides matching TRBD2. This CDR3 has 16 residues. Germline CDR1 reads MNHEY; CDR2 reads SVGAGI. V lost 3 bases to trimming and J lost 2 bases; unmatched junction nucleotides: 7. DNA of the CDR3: TGTGCCAGCAGTTATAGTTTTAGCGGGGGTCAAGAGACCCAGTACTTC. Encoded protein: CASSYSFSGGQETQYF.

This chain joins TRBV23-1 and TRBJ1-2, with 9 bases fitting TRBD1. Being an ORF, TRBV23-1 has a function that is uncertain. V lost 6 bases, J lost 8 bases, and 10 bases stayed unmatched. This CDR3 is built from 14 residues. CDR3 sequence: CASSTIQGAWGYTF. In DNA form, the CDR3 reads TGCGCCAGCAGCACCATACAGGGGGCCTGGGGCTACACCTTC.

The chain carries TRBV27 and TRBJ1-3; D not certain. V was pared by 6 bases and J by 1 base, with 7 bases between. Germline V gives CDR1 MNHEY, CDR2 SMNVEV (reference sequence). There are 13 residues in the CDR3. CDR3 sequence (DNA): TGTGCCAGCAGCGGAGGATCTGGAAACACCATATATTTT. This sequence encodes CASSGGSGNTIYF.

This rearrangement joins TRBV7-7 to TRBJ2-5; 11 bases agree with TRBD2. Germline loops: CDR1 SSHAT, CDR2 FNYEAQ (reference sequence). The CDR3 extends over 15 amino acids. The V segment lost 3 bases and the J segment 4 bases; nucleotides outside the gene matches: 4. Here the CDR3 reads CASSFRGLAGETQYF. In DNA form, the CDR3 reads TGTGCCAGCAGCTTCCGCGGACTAGCGGGAGAGACCCAGTACTTC.

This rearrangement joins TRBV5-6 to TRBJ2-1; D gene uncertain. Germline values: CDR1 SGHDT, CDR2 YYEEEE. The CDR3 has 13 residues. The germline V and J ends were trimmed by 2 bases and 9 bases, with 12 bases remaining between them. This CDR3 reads CASSLLKLGEQFF. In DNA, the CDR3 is TGTGCCAGCAGCTTACTCAAGCTAGGTGAGCAGTTCTTC. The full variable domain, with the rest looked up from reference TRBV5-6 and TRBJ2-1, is DAGVTQSPTHLIKTRGQQVTLRCSPKSGHDTVSWYQQALGQGPQFIFQYYEEEERQRGNFPDRFSGHQFPNYSSELNVNALLLGDSALYLCASSLLKLGEQFFGPGTRLTVL.

In nucleotides, the CDR3 is TGTGCCTGGACAGAGGGGGCCACAAGCAATCAGCCCCAGCATTTT. This encodes CAWTEGATSNQPQHF. The chain is built from TRBV30 and TRBJ1-5, with 7 bases identical to TRBD1. The germline CDR1 and CDR2 sequences are GTSNPN and SVGIG (reference sequence). This CDR3 is 15 amino acids long. V lost 4 bases, J lost 1 base, and 7 bases stayed unmatched.

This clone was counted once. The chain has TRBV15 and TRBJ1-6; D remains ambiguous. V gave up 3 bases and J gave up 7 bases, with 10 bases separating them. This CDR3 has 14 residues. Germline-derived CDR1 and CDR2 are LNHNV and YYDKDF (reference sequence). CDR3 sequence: CATSRDYGNSPLHF. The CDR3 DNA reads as TGTGCCACCAGCAGGGACTATGGGAATTCACCCCTCCACTTT.

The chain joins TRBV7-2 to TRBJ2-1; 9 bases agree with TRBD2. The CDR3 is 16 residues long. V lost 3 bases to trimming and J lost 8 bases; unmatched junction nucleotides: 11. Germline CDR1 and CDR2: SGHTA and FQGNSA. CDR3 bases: TGTGCCAGCAGCTTTGGTGGAGCGGGGGGTCGTGATGAGCAGTTCTTC. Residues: CASSFGGAGGRDEQFF.

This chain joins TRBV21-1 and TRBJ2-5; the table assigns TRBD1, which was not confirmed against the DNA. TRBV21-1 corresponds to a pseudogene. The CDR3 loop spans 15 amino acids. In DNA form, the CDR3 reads TGTGCCAGCAGCAAATTTTACAGGGGGCAAGAGACCCAGTACTTC. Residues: CASSKFYRGQETQYF.